A single TCR beta chain is shown here with its context. The antigen remains unidentified. The entry originates in a study of T cell clonotyping in hematopoietic cell transplantation. Here immunoSEQ multiplex PCR was the method, and the copy in TCRdb shows in-frame clones only, minus some. The repertoire holds approximately 8,500 clones, with 80% to 90% as singletons. The CDR3 spans 14 residues. V lost 2 bases to trimming and J lost 2 bases, with 9 bases between them. The germline V gene has CDR1 LNHDA and CDR2 SQIVND (reference sequence). General observations from the study: Broader posttransplant TCR repertoire diversity was predicted by graft donor and pretransplant recipient Inverse Simpson Index values. At the given depth, recipient repertoires were over 97% de novo clonotypes. Recipient TCR diversity dropped after transplant; expanded clonotypes rose from day 30 to 180. No sorting was done, leaving CD4 and CD8 contributions mixed.

Sequences were derived from peripheral blood mononuclear cells, sampled 180 days after allogeneic stem cell transplant. The V call is TRBV19, the J call TRBJ1-1; D unresolved. This sequence was found in a female patient aged 50-60 years who had an allogeneic stem cell transplant from an unrelated donor, so the T cells may come from the graft donor. Some clones in this sample may be carry-over from other donors' samples. The CDR3 spells CASSISSDNTEAFF. The CDR3 DNA sequence: TGTGCCAGTAGTATATCGTCCGATAACACTGAAGCTTTCTTT.